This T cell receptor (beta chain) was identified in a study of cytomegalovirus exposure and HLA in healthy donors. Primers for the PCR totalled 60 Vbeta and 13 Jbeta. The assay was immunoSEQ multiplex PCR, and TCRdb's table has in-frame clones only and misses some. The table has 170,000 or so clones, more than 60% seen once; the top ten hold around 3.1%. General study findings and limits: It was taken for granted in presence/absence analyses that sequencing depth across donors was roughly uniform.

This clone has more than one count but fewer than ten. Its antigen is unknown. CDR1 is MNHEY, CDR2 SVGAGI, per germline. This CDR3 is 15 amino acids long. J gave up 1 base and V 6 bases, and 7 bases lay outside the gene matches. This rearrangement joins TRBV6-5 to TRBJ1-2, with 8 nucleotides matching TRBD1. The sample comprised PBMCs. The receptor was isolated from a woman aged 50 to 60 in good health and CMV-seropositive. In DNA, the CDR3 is TGTGCCAGCAGCGCGCCGGGACAGGTTAACTATGGCTACACCTTC. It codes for CASSAPGQVNYGYTF.